The 10 T cell receptor beta chains below were found in one sample sequenced in a study of a mutant IDH1 vaccine in newly diagnosed glioma. Noted time point: week 5, during vaccination. Each vaccine dose was 300 ug of mutant IDH1 20-mer peptide, with topical imiquimod. Using immunoSEQ multiplex PCR, the repertoire was profiled, and TCRdb retains in-frame clones only, with some absent. The sample lists about 51,000 clones; around 80% were seen once. The antigens of these receptors remain unknown. The source material was PBMCs, sampled from a glioma patient whose treatment included an IDH1 peptide vaccine. The receptors come from a woman aged 40 to 50 with glioma.

The V call is TRBV5-4, the J call TRBJ1-3; D not resolved. Trimming took 0 bases from V and 4 from J, leaving 11 bases between them. Germline-derived CDR1 and CDR2 are SGHNT and YYREEE (reference sequence). CDR3 length equals 15 residues. CDR3 in amino acids: CASSLAGRVGNTIYF. The CDR3 nucleotides read TGTGCCAGCAGCTTGGCCGGTCGGGTAGGAAACACCATATATTTT.

The chain links TRBV9 to TRBJ2-7; D is undetermined. Trimming removed 6 bases at V and 5 bases at J, with 9 bases between. The CDR3 covers 11 residues. Germline lookup yields CDR1 SGDLS and CDR2 YYNGEE. CDR3 sequence reads: CASNPRDEQYF. The CDR3 DNA sequence: TGTGCCAGCAATCCTAGGGACGAGCAGTACTTC.

The chain has TRBV6-1 and TRBJ1-5; D call uncertain. Per the germline V gene, CDR1 is MNHNS and CDR2 is SASEGT. The CDR3 has 15 amino acids. The germline V and J ends were trimmed by 2 bases and 6 bases, with 14 bases remaining between them. Here the CDR3 DNA reads TGTGCCAGCAGTGAAACAAGCGGAGCGGGTCAGCCCCAGCATTTT. As protein: CASSETSGAGQPQHF.

This chain uses TRBV7-6 with TRBJ2-5, with 7 bases that match TRBD1. This CDR3 has 17 residues. Trimming at V came to 1 base and at J to 5 bases, leaving 13 bases not matched to a gene. Germline assignment: CDR1 SGHVS and CDR2 FNYEAQ. The CDR3, as DNA: TGTGCCAGCAGCTTAGTCAGCGCAAGGGGGCTATCCGAGACCCAGTACTTC. It specifies CASSLVSARGLSETQYF.

This chain links TRBV13 with TRBJ1-5, with D maybe TRBD1 (6 bases). Trimming left V 2 bases short and J 7 bases short, with 12 bases between. In germline, CDR1 is PRHDT, CDR2 FYEKMQ (reference sequence). The CDR3 loop spans 14 amino acids. The CDR3: CASSLWGANQPQHF. As DNA, the CDR3 is TGTGCCAGCAGCTTATGGGGGGCCAACCAGCCCCAGCATTTT. The whole variable domain, remainder taken from reference TRBV13 and TRBJ1-5, is AAGVIQSPRHLIKEKRETATLKCYPIPRHDTVYWYQQGPGQDPQFLISFYEKMQSDKGSIPDRFSAQQFSDYHSELNMSSLELGDSALYFCASSLWGANQPQHFGDGTRLSIL.

The V and J genes are TRBV4-1 and TRBJ2-7, with D tentatively TRBD1 (6 bases). Germline CDR1 and CDR2: MGHRA and YSYEKL. The CDR3 spans 15 residues. V lost 3 bases to trimming and J lost 1 base, with 13 bases between them. CDR3 loop: CASSQISGDSYEQYF. Here the CDR3 DNA reads TGCGCCAGCAGCCAGATCTCAGGGGATTCCTACGAGCAGTACTTC.

The chain carries TRBV25-1 and TRBJ2-7; D uncertain. CDR3 length: 12 amino acids. CDR1 is MGHDK, CDR2 SYGVNS, per germline. V dropped 7 bases and J dropped 2 bases, with 9 bases sitting between them. CDR3 residues: CASIGAPYEQYF. The CDR3 DNA sequence: TGTGCCAGCATTGGAGCTCCCTACGAGCAGTACTTC.

The J gene is TRBJ2-3, the V gene TRBV7-2, with D unclear. V gave up 5 bases and J gave up 2 bases, with 14 bases separating them. The CDR3 runs to 15 residues. CDR1 and CDR2 (germline): SGHTA, FQGNSA. The CDR3 reads CASSEEPQLTDTQYF. The CDR3 coding sequence is TGTGCCAGCAGCGAAGAGCCCCAACTCACAGATACGCAGTATTTT. The full variable domain, in which reference TRBV7-2 and TRBJ2-3 provide the parts outside the CDR3, is GAGVSQSPSNKVTEKGKDVELRCDPISGHTALYWYRQSLGQGLEFLIYFQGNSAPDKSGLPSDRFSAERTGGSVSTLTIQRTQQEDSAVYLCASSEEPQLTDTQYFGPGTRLTVL.

The chain uses TRBV4-1 and TRBJ1-5, with D possibly TRBD1 on 5 matching bases. The CDR3 contains 15 residues. Trimming left V 0 bases short and J 7 bases short, with 13 bases between. Looked up from germline, CDR1 is MGHRA and CDR2 is YSYEKL. The CDR3 DNA is TGCGCCAGCAGCCAAGATGGAAGGGGCGTCCAGCCCCAGCATTTT. The encoded protein is CASSQDGRGVQPQHF.

The J gene is TRBJ1-6, the V gene TRBV2; 7 bases are shared with TRBD1. The CDR3 covers 15 residues. From germline, CDR1 is SNHLY and CDR2 FYNNEI. The V gene end was trimmed by 2 bases and the J gene end by 8 bases; junction bases not matched to a gene: 6. CDR3: CASSEPWTGDSPLHF. CDR3 bases: TGTGCCAGCAGTGAACCCTGGACAGGAGATTCACCCCTCCACTTT.